Presented here are 19 T cell receptor beta chains from one specimen sequenced in a study of control samples from healthy donors and cancer patients. The assay was immunoSEQ multiplex PCR, and TCRdb's table has in-frame clones only and misses some. The sample carries fewer than 500,000 clones, approximately 92% recorded once. The material sequenced was PBMCs. The receptor source for this set is a man between 35 and 55 years old with head and neck cancer.

This clone was seen just once. CDR3 sequence: CAISETANEQYF. For the CDR3, the DNA is TGTGCCATCAGTGAGACAGCAAACGAGCAGTACTTC. V is TRBV10-3 and J is TRBJ2-7; D unclear. The V and J ends lost 2 bases and 5 bases respectively, with 7 bases between them. The CDR3 covers 12 residues. Germline-derived CDR1 and CDR2 are ENHRY and SYGVKD.

The V and J genes are TRBV3-1 (or the pseudogene TRBV3-2) and TRBJ2-3, with TRBD2 matching over 12 bases. V was clipped by 5 bases and J by 3 bases; unmatched bases: 9. The germline V gene encodes CDR1 LGHDT and CDR2 YNNKEL (reference sequence). The CDR3 is 17 residues long. CDR3 region: CASSMLAGGQYTDTQYF. The CDR3 bases are TGTGCCAGCAGCATGCTAGCGGGGGGGCAGTATACAGATACGCAGTATTTT.

This clone has just a few counts. Other DNA sequences in the same sample also yield this CDR3. This chain connects TRBV30 to TRBJ1-5; no clear D gene. The germline CDR1 and CDR2 sequences are GTSNPN and SVGIG (reference sequence). The CDR3 sequence is 13 residues long. V shed 1 base and J shed 4 bases, with 8 bases lying between them. CDR3 coding DNA: TGTGCCTGGAGTGGTGGAGGTAATCAGCCCCAGCATTTT. Translation gives CAWSGGGNQPQHF.

The genes are TRBV6-5 and TRBJ1-2; TRBD1 is a possible D gene (5 bases). Trimming took 4 bases from V and 8 from J, leaving 14 bases between them. The germline gives CDR1 MNHEY, CDR2 SVGAGI. The CDR3 is made up of 13 amino acids. The CDR3 sequence: CASSSGGRRGYTF. CDR3 sequence (DNA): TGTGCCAGCAGTTCCGGGGGGAGGCGAGGCTACACCTTC.

This clone was counted ten times or more. The gene calls are TRBV14 and TRBJ2-2; 10 positions agree with TRBD2. V dropped 5 bases and J dropped 7; count of bases not matched to a gene: 13. CDR1 is SGHDN and CDR2 is FVKESK in the germline V gene. CDR3 size: 17 residues. The CDR3 spells CASSDRTSGPKGGELFF. The CDR3 DNA follows: TGTGCCAGCAGCGATAGGACTAGCGGACCTAAGGGCGGGGAGCTGTTTTTT.

In DNA, the CDR3 is TGCAGCGTTGATTTCGCGGGAGACCCGGGCAATGAGCAGTTCTTC. Protein product: CSVDFAGDPGNEQFF. The rearrangement links TRBV29-1 to TRBJ2-1, with 7 bases fitting TRBD2. V trimming: 3 bases; J trimming: 6 bases; junction bases outside the gene matches: 11. Looked up from germline, CDR1 is SQVTM and CDR2 is ANQGSEA. This CDR3 contains 15 residues.

The chain couples TRBV19 to TRBJ1-2; D gene unclear. CDR1 is LNHDA and CDR2 is SQIVND in the germline V gene (reference sequence). V was clipped by 7 bases and J by 0 bases, with 15 bases between them. This CDR3 has 15 amino acids. CDR3 residues: CASKKGPEANYGYTF. CDR3 nucleotide sequence: TGTGCCAGTAAAAAAGGACCCGAGGCTAACTATGGCTACACCTTC.

This chain uses TRBV18 with TRBJ2-3; D gene uncertain. CDR3 size: 14 residues. Germline CDR1 KGHSH, CDR2 LQKENI. The V gene lost 0 bases and the J gene lost 4 bases, with 8 bases spanning the gap. This CDR3 is CASSPPELPDTQYF. The CDR3, as DNA: TGTGCCAGCTCACCACCGGAGCTTCCAGATACGCAGTATTTT.

The chain recombines TRBV7-2 with TRBJ2-3, with D perhaps matching TRBD1 (5 bases). The V end was cut by 1 base, the J end by 0 bases, with 8 bases between. CDR3 length equals 15 residues. The V gene's germline CDR1 is SGHTA and CDR2 FQGNSA. The CDR3 region is CASSLEGFSTDTQYF. As DNA, the CDR3 is TGTGCCAGCAGCTTAGAGGGGTTTAGCACAGATACGCAGTATTTT.

In its sample, this clone was seen a few times. DNA for the CDR3: TGCGCCAGCAGCGGAGCTACAGGCTACACCTTC. Translating gives CASSGATGYTF. V and J are TRBV10-1 and TRBJ1-2, with D hard to call. The CDR3 spans 11 residues. V was clipped by 6 bases and J by 8 bases, with 10 bases between them. The germline CDR1 and CDR2 sequences are WNHNN and SYGVQD (reference sequence).

About this clone: At one end the junction does not follow the germline gene, possibly because of a read error. The chain couples TRBV7-7 to TRBJ2-2; D is uncertain. The V gene's germline CDR1 is SSHAT and CDR2 FNYEAQ (reference sequence). The CDR3 covers 14 residues. DNA for the CDR3: TGTGCTAGCAGCACAAGACAGAACACCGGGGAGCTGTTTTTT. Encoded protein: CASSTRQNTGELFF.

This chain connects TRBV9 to TRBJ2-2, with 7 bases lining up with TRBD2. The ends lost 0 bases at V and 6 bases at J; junction bases unmatched: 11. Germline V gene sequence: CDR1 SGDLS, CDR2 YYNGEE. CDR3 length: 17 amino acids. Here the CDR3 reads CASSVGASGTGAGELFF. CDR3 sequence (DNA): TGTGCCAGCAGCGTAGGGGCCAGCGGGACGGGGGCCGGGGAGCTGTTTTTT. Full variable domain (outside the CDR3, taken from reference TRBV9 and TRBJ2-2): DSGVTQTPKHLITATGQRVTLRCSPRSGDLSVYWYQQSLDQGLQFLIQYYNGEERAKGNILERFSAQQFPDLHSELNLSSLELGDSALYFCASSVGASGTGAGELFFGEGSRLTVL.

This chain joins TRBV5-1 and TRBJ1-5; tentatively, D is TRBD1 (6 bases). The CDR3 extends over 14 amino acids. In germline, CDR1 is SGHRS, CDR2 YFSETQ. V lost 5 bases and J lost 2, with 11 bases in between. The CDR3 DNA is TGCGCCAGCAGTCAGGGGAATGGCAATCAGCCCCAGCATTTT. It encodes CASSQGNGNQPQHF.

The chain recombines TRBV10-3 with TRBJ2-7; D not certain. Per the germline V gene, CDR1 is ENHRY and CDR2 is SYGVKD. CDR3 length equals 11 residues. V lost 8 bases and J 1 base, leaving 6 bases between the germline ends. CDR3 coding DNA: TGTGCCATCGGCGGTTCCTACGAGCAGTACTTC. Its protein product is CAIGGSYEQYF.

The chain links TRBV11-2 to TRBJ1-2; the D is unclear. Between the trimmed V and J ends, which lost 1 base and 2 bases, there was a span of 5 bases. The CDR3 contains 13 residues. Germline V gene data show CDR1 as SGHAT and CDR2 as FQNNGV. The CDR3 here is CASSLAPNYGYTF. For the CDR3, the DNA is TGTGCCAGCAGCTTAGCTCCCAACTATGGCTACACCTTC.

This chain joins TRBV27 and TRBJ2-5; maybe TRBD2 (5 bases). Trimming stripped 2 bases from V and 1 base from J, with 8 bases between. There are 14 residues in the CDR3. Looked up from germline, CDR1 is MNHEY and CDR2 is SMNVEV (reference sequence). In nucleotides, the CDR3 is TGTGCCAGCAGTTTAGAGGGCTCCCAAGAGACCCAGTACTTC. Translating gives CASSLEGSQETQYF.

The chain is built from TRBV5-1 and TRBJ2-1, with D possibly TRBD2 on 5 matching bases. There are 14 residues in the CDR3. Deletions cut 4 bases from V and 0 bases from J, with 8 bases between. CDR1 and CDR2 from the germline V gene are SGHRS and YFSETQ. As DNA, the CDR3 is TGCGCCAGCAGCGCCGGACTCTCCTACAATGAGCAGTTCTTC. Amino acids: CASSAGLSYNEQFF.

The table lists this clone with a count of one. The rearrangement links TRBV11-2 to TRBJ1-6; D uncertain. This CDR3 has 15 residues. The ends were cut back, 5 bases at V and 4 bases at J, with 12 bases in the middle. Germline CDR1 reads SGHAT; CDR2 reads FQNNGV. The CDR3 nucleotides read TGTGCCAGCAGCCACGGGCCCCAATATAATTCACCCCTCCACTTT. Translation: CASSHGPQYNSPLHF.

This clone has just one count. The chain couples TRBV5-4 to TRBJ1-1; unclear D gene. Trimming left V 6 bases short and J 1 base short, with 7 bases between. Germline V gives CDR1 SGHNT, CDR2 YYREEE (reference sequence). CDR3 length: 12 residues. The CDR3 DNA sequence: TGTGCCAGCATTTCGCAGAACACTGAAGCTTTCTTT. This gives the protein CASISQNTEAFF.